This T cell receptor (beta chain) emerged from a study of T-cell reconstitution after alpha-beta-depleted transplantation in children. This sample's TCRbeta library carried unique molecular identifier barcodes. TCRdb re-derived calls from the PCR reads in MiXCR, one entry per CDR3 protein. The data hold approximately 110,000 distinct CDR3 sequences, with 9% to 12% observed a single time. CDR3 length: 15 residues. V lost 0 bases to trimming and J lost 5 bases, with 13 bases between them. Germline V gene lookup returns CDR1 SGHDN and CDR2 FVKESK. This clonotype was seen a few times. Its antigen is unidentified. Study results and limitations: Fresh T-cell production supplied most of the T-cell counts and diversity seen one year after transplant. About two months after transplant, alpha-beta T cells reportedly came from several hundred expanded graft clones. Elevated TCRbeta diversity at day 60 was traced, in some patients, to surviving recipient T cells and thymic progenitors.

This TCR derives from a boy under 10 years old with acute lymphoblastic leukemia, due to receive a stem cell transplant. The gene calls are TRBV14 and TRBJ2-5; possibly TRBD1 or TRBD2 for D (5 bases each). The sample was PBMCs, taken before TCRalphabeta/CD19-depleted stem cell transplant. CDR3 protein: CASSQDRGARETQYF. The DNA of the CDR3 is TGTGCCAGCAGCCAAGATCGAGGGGCCCGGGAGACCCAGTACTTC.